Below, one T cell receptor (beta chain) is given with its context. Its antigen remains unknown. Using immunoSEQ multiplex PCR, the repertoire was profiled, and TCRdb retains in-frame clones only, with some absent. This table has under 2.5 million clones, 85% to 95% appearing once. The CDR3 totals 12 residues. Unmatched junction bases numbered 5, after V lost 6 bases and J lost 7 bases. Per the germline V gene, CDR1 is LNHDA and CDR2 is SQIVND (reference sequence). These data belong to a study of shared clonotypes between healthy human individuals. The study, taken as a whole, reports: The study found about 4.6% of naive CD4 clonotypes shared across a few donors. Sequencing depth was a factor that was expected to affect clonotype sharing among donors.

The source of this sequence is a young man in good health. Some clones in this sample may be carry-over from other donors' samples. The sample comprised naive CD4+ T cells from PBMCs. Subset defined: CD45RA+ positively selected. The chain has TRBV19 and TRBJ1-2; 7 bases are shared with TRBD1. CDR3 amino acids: CASRKKGAGYTF. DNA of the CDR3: TGTGCCAGTAGGAAAAAGGGGGCTGGCTACACCTTC.